One T cell receptor (beta chain) is described in this entry. As yet, its antigen is unknown. The CDR3 has 19 amino acids. The V gene's germline CDR1 is SEHNR and CDR2 FQNEAQ (reference sequence). With V trimmed by 6 bases and J by 7 bases, 24 bases remained unmatched. This record belongs to a study of T cell responses to AZD1222 COVID-19 vaccine. General study results and limits: Nearly half of spike-specific TCRs reportedly go after variant regions that carry no mutations. Seropositive AZD1222 recipients at baseline numbered only six or seven.

TCRdb keeps only in-frame clones here, not all; method: immunoSEQ multiplex PCR. The sample shows fewer than 100,000 clones, 70% to 90% of them seen only once. The genes are TRBV7-9 and TRBJ2-4; 7 bases align to TRBD2. Sample: peripheral blood, taken 28 days after the second AZD1222 dose. The sequence derives from an adult who received the AZD1222 COVID-19 vaccine. The CDR3 is CASSFKGGLSGVGTNIQYF. The CDR3 DNA is TGTGCCAGCAGTTTTAAGGGAGGGCTGTCAGGTGTGGGCACCAACATTCAGTACTTC.